Presented here are 21 T cell receptor beta chains from one specimen sequenced in a study of blood T cell repertoires in COVID-19. Sequenced by immunoSEQ multiplex PCR; TCRdb stores in-frame clones only, minus some. The table has about 320,000 clones, over 80% seen once; the top ten hold over 4.5%. Sequencing was performed on PBMCs or T cells enriched from blood (not recorded which). These receptors were obtained from a man in his thirties or forties who had recovered from COVID-19.

The chain recombines TRBV30 with TRBJ2-1, with TRBD1 as a possible D gene (5 bases). With 2 bases removed from V and 6 bases from J, the gap between germline ends came to 8 bases. The CDR3 runs to 12 residues. Germline-derived CDR1 and CDR2 are GTSNPN and SVGIG (reference sequence). CDR3 sequence (DNA): TGTGCCTGGAGTCAGGGCTCCAATGAGCAGTTCTTC. This gives the protein CAWSQGSNEQFF.

The chain recombines TRBV15 with TRBJ1-3, with no clear D. The germline V and J ends were trimmed by 0 bases and 0 bases, with 9 bases remaining between them. The V gene's germline CDR1 is LNHNV and CDR2 YYDKDF (reference sequence). The CDR3 spans 16 residues. The CDR3 reads CATSRDGRHSGNTIYF. The CDR3 DNA is TGTGCCACCAGCAGAGATGGCAGACACTCTGGAAACACCATATATTTT.

V and J are TRBV5-1 and TRBJ2-5; 10 positions agree with TRBD2. Germline CDR1 reads SGHRS; CDR2 reads YFSETQ. Trimming cost V 0 bases and J 1 base; bases outside gene matches: 3. The CDR3 consists of 16 residues. Here the CDR3 DNA reads TGCGCCAGCAGCTTGGCGGTAGCGGGGGGCCAAGAGACCCAGTACTTC. It specifies CASSLAVAGGQETQYF. The full variable domain, its missing parts supplied by reference TRBV5-1 and TRBJ2-5, is KAGVTQTPRYLIKTRGQQVTLSCSPISGHRSVSWYQQTPGQGLQFLFEYFSETQRNKGNFPGRFSGRQFSNSRSEMNVSTLELGDSALYLCASSLAVAGGQETQYFGPGTRLLVL.

The V gene is TRBV19, the J gene TRBJ2-3; 7 bases fit TRBD1. The V and J ends lost 4 bases and 1 base, in that order; junction bases with no gene match: 11. Germline CDR1 is LNHDA and CDR2 is SQIVND (reference sequence). The CDR3 runs 17 residues. In DNA, the CDR3 is TGTGCCAGTAGTAGCGACAGGGCACGATCTCGCACAGATACGCAGTATTTT. This codes for CASSSDRARSRTDTQYF. The full variable domain, rest sourced from reference TRBV19 and TRBJ2-3, is DGGITQSPKYLFRKEGQNVTLSCEQNLNHDAMYWYRQDPGQGLRLIYYSQIVNDFQKGDIAEGYSVSREKKESFPLTVTSAQKNPTAFYLCASSSDRARSRTDTQYFGPGTRLTVL.

In its sample, this clone was seen once. This chain joins TRBV4-1 and TRBJ2-3, with 13 bases lining up with TRBD2. With V trimmed by 5 bases and J by 6 bases, 8 bases remained unmatched. From germline, CDR1 is MGHRA and CDR2 YSYEKL. There are 16 residues in the CDR3. The CDR3 is CASSSTSGGATDTQYF. In nucleotides, the CDR3 is TGCGCCAGCAGCTCCACTAGCGGGGGGGCCACGGATACGCAGTATTTT.

This chain uses TRBV18 with TRBJ2-1; unclear D gene. This CDR3 contains 15 residues. V lost 8 bases and J 4 bases, leaving 18 bases between the germline ends. In germline, CDR1 is KGHSH, CDR2 LQKENI. The CDR3 DNA reads TGTGCCAGCAAGCAGCGCCCCGGTGCTTACAATGAGCAGTTCTTC. This codes for CASKQRPGAYNEQFF.

This rearrangement joins TRBV5-1 to TRBJ2-7; D is perhaps TRBD1 (7 bases). V lost 0 bases and J lost 6, with 16 bases in between. The CDR3 covers 15 residues. Germline-derived CDR1 and CDR2 are SGHRS and YFSETQ. The CDR3 bases are TGCGCCAGCAGCTTGGGCCAGGGGGGAACGTTCGAGCAGTACTTC. It codes for CASSLGQGGTFEQYF.

The J gene is TRBJ2-2, the V gene TRBV12-5; D uncertain. This CDR3 has 13 amino acids. V lost 6 bases and J 3 bases, leaving 8 bases between the germline ends. Germline V CDR1 and CDR2: LGHNT, FRNRAP. This chain's CDR3 is CASGSIYTGELFF. CDR3 DNA: TGTGCTAGTGGCTCTATTTACACCGGGGAGCTGTTTTTT.

J is TRBJ1-2 and V is TRBV24-1; TRBD1 matches at 9 bases. The J segment lost 14 bases and the V segment lost 3 bases, leaving 6 bases of the junction unmatched. This CDR3 spans 12 amino acids. Germline values: CDR1 KGHDR, CDR2 SFDVKD. The DNA of the CDR3 is TGTGCCACCAGTGATCTGAGGGACAGGGTTACCTTC. Protein: CATSDLRDRVTF.

DNA for the CDR3: TGTGCCTGGAGTGGGGACAGGCGGAATGAAAAACTGTTTTTT. This codes for CAWSGDRRNEKLFF. This chain connects TRBV30 to TRBJ1-4, with 8 bases lining up with TRBD1. V shed 1 base and J 5 bases; nucleotides not matched to a gene: 3. The germline CDR1 and CDR2 sequences are GTSNPN and SVGIG (reference sequence). The CDR3 totals 14 residues.

The V and J genes are TRBV15 and TRBJ2-5; D is possibly TRBD1 (5 bases). CDR3 size: 14 residues. Trimming took 2 bases from V and 5 from J, leaving 12 bases between them. Germline-derived CDR1 and CDR2 are LNHNV and YYDKDF (reference sequence). CDR3 sequence reads: CATSRIQGFETQYF. The CDR3 nucleotides are TGTGCCACCAGCAGAATCCAGGGTTTTGAGACCCAGTACTTC.

This clone was seen just once. The chain recombines TRBV9 with TRBJ2-3; 9 positions match TRBD2. The CDR3 loop spans 16 amino acids. The V and J ends lost 0 bases and 1 base, in that order; junction bases with no gene match: 3. CDR1 is SGDLS and CDR2 is YYNGEE in the germline V gene. CDR3 protein: CASSVGAGGRTDTQYF. The CDR3 DNA is TGTGCCAGCAGCGTAGGTGCGGGGGGGCGCACAGATACGCAGTATTTT.

In its sample, this clone was seen a few times. The rearrangement links TRBV7-9 to TRBJ1-4, with D tentatively TRBD1 (5 bases). V lost 6 bases and J 8 bases, leaving 16 bases between the germline ends. CDR1 is SEHNR and CDR2 is FQNEAQ in the germline V gene (reference sequence). The CDR3 spans 14 residues. CDR3 amino acids: CASRTLGGTEKLFF. The CDR3 DNA reads as TGTGCCAGCAGGACTCTCGGCGGGACGGAAAAACTGTTTTTT. The variable domain in full, with the rest retrieved from reference TRBV7-9 and TRBJ1-4, is DTGVSQNPRHKITKRGQNVTFRCDPISEHNRLYWYRQTLGQGPEFLTYFQNEAQLEKSRLLSDRFSAERPKGSFSTLEIQRTEQGDSAMYLCASRTLGGTEKLFFGSGTQLSVL.

In its sample, this clone was seen a few times. The chain uses TRBV18 and TRBJ2-2, with D perhaps matching TRBD1 (5 bases). V was clipped by 3 bases and J by 6 bases, with 14 bases between them. Germline assignment: CDR1 KGHSH and CDR2 LQKENI. The CDR3 length is 15 residues. The CDR3 sequence is CASSPRKGLAGELFF. The CDR3 coding sequence is TGTGCCAGCTCACCGCGTAAGGGGTTGGCCGGGGAGCTGTTTTTT. The full variable domain, in which reference TRBV18 and TRBJ2-2 provide the parts outside the CDR3, is NAGVMQNPRHLVRRRGQEARLRCSPMKGHSHVYWYRQLPEEGLKFMVYLQKENIIDESGMPKERFSAEFPKEGPSILRIQQVVRGDSAAYFCASSPRKGLAGELFFGEGSRLTVL.

V is TRBV24-1 and J is TRBJ2-2; 7 nucleotides match TRBD2. From germline, CDR1 is KGHDR and CDR2 SFDVKD. V trimming: 3 bases; J trimming: 3 bases; junction bases outside the gene matches: 3. The CDR3 consists of 15 residues. The CDR3 is CATSDLAGDTGELFF. The CDR3 region has the DNA TGTGCCACCAGTGATCTGGCGGGGGACACCGGGGAGCTGTTTTTT.

The chain joins TRBV5-1 to TRBJ2-3, with a possible D match to TRBD2 (6 bases). CDR3 length: 15 amino acids. Germline CDR1 reads SGHRS; CDR2 reads YFSETQ. The germline V and J ends were trimmed by 4 bases and 5 bases, with 17 bases remaining between them. The CDR3 spells CASSLDPGDVDTQYF. In DNA form, the CDR3 reads TGCGCCAGCAGCCTCGACCCGGGGGACGTAGATACGCAGTATTTT.

The V call is TRBV19, the J call TRBJ1-5; 7 bases map to TRBD1. The CDR3 contains 15 residues. CDR1 and CDR2 (germline): LNHDA, SQIVND (reference sequence). V was clipped by 5 bases and J by 3 bases; unmatched bases: 7. CDR3 DNA sequence: TGTGCCAGTAGTGGGCGACAGGGCTTCAATCAGCCCCAGCATTTT. Its protein is CASSGRQGFNQPQHF.

The V call is TRBV4-1, the J call TRBJ1-2; D perhaps matches TRBD1 (6 bases). CDR1 is MGHRA and CDR2 is YSYEKL in the germline V gene. The CDR3 spans 16 residues. The V end was cut by 0 bases, the J end by 4 bases, with 15 bases between. CDR3 DNA sequence: TGCGCCAGCAGCCAAGATCAAGCGGCCAGGGGCTATGGCTACACCTTC. Amino acids: CASSQDQAARGYGYTF.

The gene calls are TRBV27 and TRBJ2-7; 9 nucleotides line up with TRBD2. The J segment lost 1 base and the V segment lost 5 bases, leaving 3 bases of the junction unmatched. The germline V gene has CDR1 MNHEY and CDR2 SMNVEV (reference sequence). CDR3 length: 14 amino acids. DNA for the CDR3: TGTGCCAGCAGTCTAAGCGGGGGGTCCTACGAGCAGTACTTC. It yields the protein CASSLSGGSYEQYF.

The chain couples TRBV5-6 to TRBJ1-5; no clear D gene. Germline CDR1 is SGHDT and CDR2 is YYEEEE. The V gene lost 5 bases and the J gene lost 1 base, with 10 bases spanning the gap. This CDR3 has 14 amino acids. The DNA for the CDR3 is TGTGCCAGCAGTTCCGGGATAAGCAATCAGCCCCAGCATTTT. Translating it yields CASSSGISNQPQHF.

This chain connects TRBV6-5 to TRBJ2-7, with D hard to call. The CDR3 is 11 amino acids. V was pared by 6 bases and J by 10 bases, with 13 bases between. Germline CDR1 and CDR2: MNHEY and SVGAGI. The CDR3 DNA sequence: TGTGCCAGCAGAGCAACCGCCCTCCAGTACTTC. Its protein is CASRATALQYF.